A single sample gave rise to the 26 T cell receptor beta chains below, sequenced in a study of blood T cell repertoires in COVID-19. Sequencing was performed with immunoSEQ multiplex PCR; in TCRdb, only in-frame clones are kept and a portion is missing. The sample includes around 200,000 clones, 80% to 85% of them seen just once. Sequencing input: peripheral blood. These receptors came from a man aged 45-65 years with active or convalescent COVID-19.

This clone turned up a few times. The chain links TRBV5-1 to TRBJ2-2; 11 nucleotides align to TRBD2. After removal of 3 bases from V and 6 bases from J, the junction contained 7 bases not matched to a gene. This CDR3 is 16 amino acids long. Germline V gives CDR1 SGHRS, CDR2 YFSETQ. Here the CDR3 reads CASSYATSGVPGELFF. In DNA, the CDR3 is TGCGCCAGCAGCTATGCGACTAGCGGGGTACCCGGGGAGCTGTTTTTT.

The gene calls are TRBV6-2 or TRBV6-3 and TRBJ1-1; unclear D gene. Trimming pared 8 bases from V and 6 bases from J, leaving 16 bases between. Germline V gene sequence: CDR1 MNHEY, CDR2 SVGEGT. The CDR3 totals 13 residues. The CDR3 DNA follows: TGTGCCAGCGGTTCAATAAGCCCCTCTGAAGCTTTCTTT. Its protein product is CASGSISPSEAFF.

The CDR3 loop is CASSYSPAVNYGYTF. The CDR3 DNA is TGTGCCAGCAGCTACTCCCCGGCGGTTAACTATGGCTACACCTTC. The V and J genes are TRBV5-5 and TRBJ1-2; D gene uncertain. Germline CDR1 is SGHKS and CDR2 is YYEKEE (reference sequence). V was trimmed by 3 bases and J by 1 base, leaving 13 bases between them. The CDR3 has 15 amino acids.

The rearrangement joins TRBV7-2 to TRBJ2-3, with 7 bases matching TRBD1. CDR1 is SGHTA and CDR2 is FQGNSA in the germline V gene. The CDR3 loop spans 13 amino acids. V lost 6 bases, J lost 8 bases, and 8 bases stayed unmatched. In DNA, the CDR3 is TGTGCCAGCAGTGGACAGGCGCCTGGTACGCAGTATTTT. Encoded protein: CASSGQAPGTQYF.

This chain links TRBV10-3 with TRBJ1-1, with a weak D call TRBD1 (5 bases). The CDR3 consists of 13 residues. V lost 4 bases to trimming and J lost 2 bases, with 8 bases between them. Per the germline V gene, CDR1 is ENHRY and CDR2 is SYGVKD. CDR3 in amino acids: CAISGRTNTEAFF. In nucleotides, the CDR3 is TGTGCCATCAGTGGAAGGACAAACACTGAAGCTTTCTTT.

The chain carries TRBV5-1 and TRBJ2-5; D unresolved. Trimming left V 0 bases short and J 4 bases short, with 13 bases between. The CDR3 covers 15 residues. The germline gives CDR1 SGHRS, CDR2 YFSETQ. The CDR3 nucleotides read TGCGCCAGCAGCTTGGAAGGCTACCCAGGAGAGACCCAGTACTTC. Protein sequence: CASSLEGYPGETQYF.

On this clone itself: The junction departs from germline at one end; a sequencing error may be responsible. The CDR3 loop is CASTHAGGGRPRSYNEQFF. The CDR3 DNA follows: TGCGCCAGCACCCACGCTGGGGGCGGGCGGCCCAGGTCCTACAATGAGCAGTTCTTC. V gene TRBV3-1 (or the pseudogene TRBV3-2) combines with J gene TRBJ2-1, with D possibly being TRBD1 (6 bases). The CDR3 contains 19 residues. Germline V CDR1 and CDR2: LGHDT, YNNKEL (reference sequence).

A single count supports this clone. This chain links TRBV5-5 with TRBJ2-3; a possible D gene is TRBD2 (5 bases). CDR3 length: 14 amino acids. Deletions cut 4 bases from V and 0 bases from J, with 9 bases between. Germline V lookup: CDR1 SGHKS, CDR2 YYEKEE (reference sequence). The CDR3 DNA follows: TGTGCCAGCAGCCCCGGACTTAGCACAGATACGCAGTATTTT. Its translation is CASSPGLSTDTQYF. The full variable domain, completed using reference TRBV5-5 and TRBJ2-3, is DAGVTQSPTHLIKTRGQQVTLRCSPISGHKSVSWYQQVLGQGPQFIFQYYEKEERGRGNFPDRFSARQFPNYSSELNVNALLLGDSALYLCASSPGLSTDTQYFGPGTRLTVL.

The chain has TRBV24-1 and TRBJ1-1; TRBD1 aligns across 9 bases. CDR3 length: 15 residues. The junction had 6 bases not matched to a gene; V was cut back by 4 bases and J by 4 bases. From germline, CDR1 is KGHDR and CDR2 SFDVKD. CDR3 protein: CATSDPGQGPTEAFF. CDR3 bases: TGTGCCACCAGTGACCCGGGACAGGGCCCCACTGAAGCTTTCTTT.

The V and J genes are TRBV7-6 and TRBJ2-7; 9 nucleotides match TRBD2. From germline, CDR1 is SGHVS and CDR2 FNYEAQ. The CDR3 has 15 residues. J was trimmed by 6 bases and V by 4 bases; bases with no gene match: 10. CDR3 sequence reads: CASSSLAGGHGEQYF. In nucleotides, the CDR3 is TGTGCCAGCAGCTCCCTCGCGGGGGGGCATGGCGAGCAGTACTTC.

The V and J genes are TRBV6-6 and TRBJ2-7; possibly TRBD2 for D (5 bases). V was trimmed by 8 bases and J by 0 bases, leaving 17 bases between them. The CDR3 has 15 amino acids. Germline V gives CDR1 MNHNY, CDR2 SVGAGI (reference sequence). CDR3 bases: TGTGCCAGCGCCCTCCTCCCTACTAGCTCCTACGAGCAGTACTTC. Translating it yields CASALLPTSSYEQYF.

This chain joins TRBV6-5 and TRBJ1-1, with D unclear. V shed 7 bases and J shed 8 bases, with 20 bases lying between them. The CDR3 covers 14 residues. Germline V gene sequence: CDR1 MNHEY, CDR2 SVGAGI. The CDR3 sequence is CASNEDRSLKEAFF. In DNA form, the CDR3 reads TGTGCCAGCAACGAAGATAGATCTCTAAAAGAAGCTTTCTTT.

V is TRBV9 and J is TRBJ1-2; no definite D call. The V gene's germline CDR1 is SGDLS and CDR2 YYNGEE. Trimming cost V 3 bases and J 8 bases, with 20 bases left between them. CDR3 length: 15 amino acids. CDR3 amino acids: CASSAPESGLGGYTF. The CDR3 nucleotides are TGTGCCAGCAGCGCCCCCGAGTCGGGGTTGGGAGGCTACACCTTC.

The chain links TRBV4-2 to TRBJ1-3; 7 bases fit TRBD1. Germline values: CDR1 LGHNA, CDR2 YNFKEQ. Unmatched junction bases numbered 7, after V lost 0 bases and J lost 2 bases. This CDR3 region has 17 residues. CDR3 protein: CASSQEPPDRAGNTIYF. The CDR3 DNA is TGTGCCAGCAGCCAAGAGCCCCCCGACAGGGCTGGAAACACCATATATTTT.

The rearrangement joins TRBV7-9 to TRBJ2-2; 7 bases align to TRBD2. Per the germline V gene, CDR1 is SEHNR and CDR2 is FQNEAQ (reference sequence). This CDR3 contains 15 residues. Trimming at V came to 6 bases and at J to 3 bases, leaving 7 bases not matched to a gene. In DNA, the CDR3 is TGTGCCAGCAGACGAGCGGGGCGTGACACCGGGGAGCTGTTTTTT. This sequence encodes CASRRAGRDTGELFF.

J is TRBJ1-1 and V is TRBV30, with 8 bases aligning to TRBD1. The CDR3 consists of 15 residues. J was trimmed by 10 bases and V by 1 base; bases with no gene match: 14. Germline-derived CDR1 and CDR2 are GTSNPN and SVGIG (reference sequence). The CDR3 sequence is CAWSASTSTGVGAFF. CDR3 coding DNA: TGTGCCTGGAGTGCTTCTACTTCGACAGGGGTTGGAGCTTTCTTT.

The V call is TRBV5-1, the J call TRBJ2-1; 9 bases agree with TRBD1. The germline V gene has CDR1 SGHRS and CDR2 YFSETQ. CDR3 size: 15 residues. Losses at the gene ends were 4 bases for V and 5 bases for J; bases not matched to a gene: 7. The CDR3 nucleotides read TGCGCCAGCAGCAGCGCGCGACAGGGGGACAATGAGCAGTTCTTC. This encodes CASSSARQGDNEQFF.

The rearrangement joins TRBV19 to TRBJ2-1, with D possibly TRBD2 on 7 matching bases. Germline V CDR1 and CDR2: LNHDA, SQIVND (reference sequence). The length of the CDR3 is 14 residues. V was trimmed by 4 bases and J by 4 bases, leaving 11 bases between them. The CDR3 bases are TGTGCCAGTAGTAGTAGGGGGGGATACAATGAGCAGTTCTTC. As protein: CASSSRGGYNEQFF.

V gene TRBV4-1 combines with J gene TRBJ1-5; TRBD1 is a possible D gene (6 bases). Trimming stripped 0 bases from V and 7 bases from J, with 13 bases between. The germline gives CDR1 MGHRA, CDR2 YSYEKL. The CDR3 has 15 amino acids. The CDR3 region is CASSQDSGAGQPQHF. The CDR3 region has the DNA TGCGCCAGCAGCCAAGATTCAGGGGCTGGGCAGCCCCAGCATTTT.

The V gene is TRBV27, the J gene TRBJ1-5; 7 nucleotides line up with TRBD1. J was trimmed by 0 bases and V by 5 bases; bases with no gene match: 13. CDR3 size: 18 residues. CDR1 is MNHEY and CDR2 is SMNVEV in the germline V gene (reference sequence). CDR3 coding DNA: TGTGCCAGCAGTGGTAATTTCGGACAGGATTATAGCAATCAGCCCCAGCATTTT. This codes for CASSGNFGQDYSNQPQHF.

This rearrangement joins TRBV4-1 to TRBJ2-1, with a possible D match to TRBD2 (5 bases). The CDR3 has 17 residues. Germline values: CDR1 MGHRA, CDR2 YSYEKL. V was clipped by 0 bases and J by 2 bases, with 14 bases between them. The DNA for the CDR3 is TGCGCCAGCAGCCAAGATGGTGAGGGCCGGACCTACAATGAGCAGTTCTTC. Residues: CASSQDGEGRTYNEQFF.

The CDR3 loop is CASSLLSSQASGELFF. CDR3 nucleotides: TGTGCCAGCAGCTTACTCTCCAGTCAGGCGTCCGGGGAGCTGTTTTTT. V gene TRBV13 combines with J gene TRBJ2-2, with D hard to call. The CDR3 sequence is 16 residues long. The ends were cut back, 2 bases at V and 6 bases at J, with 16 bases in the middle. Germline V gives CDR1 PRHDT, CDR2 FYEKMQ (reference sequence).

This rearrangement joins TRBV6-5 to TRBJ1-1, with D possibly TRBD1 on 6 matching bases. The V end lost 0 bases, the J end lost 6 bases, and 11 bases lay between the germline ends. Germline V gene sequence: CDR1 MNHEY, CDR2 SVGAGI. CDR3 length: 14 residues. The CDR3 DNA follows: TGTGCCAGCAGTTACTCTGACAGGTTGGCTGAAGCTTTCTTT. It encodes CASSYSDRLAEAFF.

A remark on this clone: The junction does not match germline at one end; this may be a read error. V and J are TRBV7-2 and TRBJ1-4; 10 nucleotides agree with TRBD1. The CDR3 has 16 residues. CDR1 is SGHTA, CDR2 FQGNSA, per germline. CDR3 coding DNA: TGTGCCGGCAGCACGACAGGGGGCGAGGAAAATGAAAAACTGTTTTTT. It encodes CAGSTTGGEENEKLFF.

The chain carries TRBV30 and TRBJ1-2; weak D call: TRBD1 (5 bases). This CDR3 is built from 12 residues. The germline V gene has CDR1 GTSNPN and CDR2 SVGIG (reference sequence). CDR3 in amino acids: CARDLENYGYTF. The CDR3 DNA reads as TGTGCTAGGGACTTAGAAAACTATGGCTACACCTTC.

The chain has TRBV24-1 and TRBJ2-2, with TRBD1 matching over 10 bases. Germline V lookup: CDR1 KGHDR, CDR2 SFDVKD. The CDR3 totals 16 residues. The J segment lost 7 bases and the V segment lost 4 bases, leaving 8 bases of the junction unmatched. CDR3 in amino acids: CATSDPGTGDVGELFF. CDR3 nucleotide sequence: TGTGCCACCAGTGACCCCGGGACAGGGGATGTCGGGGAGCTGTTTTTT.